This T cell receptor (beta chain) was captured by sequencing in a study of beta chain features in type 1 diabetes (dated by TCRdb to the late 2010s). With respect to the entire study: No differences in mean age, gender distribution, total cell number or subset yield were found between patients and healthy donors. A total of 107,917,701 sorted cells were examined across all samples, and RNA yield correlated strongly with the number of cells per subset. In the study, TCRB repertoires of sorted circulating CD4+ T cell subsets from recently diagnosed type 1 diabetes patients were compared with those of matched healthy donors. Whereas all 30 or so donors provided naive and central memory subsets, regulatory and stem cell-like memory subsets were isolated from just 8 patients and roughly eight healthy donors. Study-wide conclusions, independent of this receptor: Only small numbers of individuals were included in the HLA sub-analyses, which left unresolved whether HLA type had any influence on TCRB rearrangement. Naive, central memory and regulatory TCRB repertoires appeared to be more similar among patients than among healthy donors. At VDJ recombination sites, patients with type 1 diabetes made fewer insertions and deleted more nucleotides, a pattern implying thymic rearrangement abnormalities. Shorter templates might have been favored by PCR, but patient and control samples were amplified and corrected together, so both groups would have been affected equally by any skew. Type 1 diabetes patients showed a moderate but significant shortening of TCRB CDR3 length in all four CD4+ subsets. Because cDNA rather than genomic DNA was sequenced, highly expressing activated cells could have been over-represented, although no difference in activation and CD3 levels was found between groups.

The germline V gene sets CDR1 to KGHSH and CDR2 to LQKENI. Including the terminal cysteine and phenylalanine, the CDR3 comprises 14 residues. Solely the CDR3 DNA is kept, with 42 bases framed from the first base. Compared with germline, V lacks 6 bases and J lacks 4 bases; bases without a gene match: 8. The entire amount of isolated RNA was reverse transcribed using the High Capacity cDNA Reverse Transcription Kit, so the sequenced TCRB transcripts were expressed ones. Deep immunoSEQ sequencing was applied to naive, central memory and regulatory T cell samples, giving an average of roughly 3.3 million total reads per sample. Sorted cells were lysed in RLT buffer and RNA was extracted with DNase-treated RNeasy Micro or Mini kits, depending on cell number. Each cell subset was processed on its own to prevent cross-contamination, while patient and healthy donor samples were processed together. The immunoSEQ multiplex PCR was used to amplify TCRB sequences from cDNA, generating 87-bp fragments that spanned the CDR3 region. Sequencing of the amplicons was done on the Illumina HiSeq platform. The study's own analysis went as follows. Synthetic template baselines were used to correct PCR bias computationally, reads within Hamming distance 2 were collapsed together, and singletons that could not be merged were discarded. Reads were aligned against IMGT to assign V, D and J genes, CDR3 length and insertions or deletions at six rearrangement sites. Within each subset, clonotype counts were normalized to sorted cell number, after which true diversity and Gini coefficients were computed with the tcR R package. Repertoire sharing was quantified using the overlap coefficient calculated on TCRB nucleotide sequences. As a proxy for the pre-selection repertoire, out-of-frame TCRB sequences from naive cells were analyzed. As stored in TCRdb, this immuneACCESS dataset retains in-frame rearrangements with V and J assigned. A fraction of the clones does not appear; measured against another copy, unresolved V genes explain less than half of the discrepancy, and the remainder lacks a known reason. The D gene and trimming were derived from the DNA, and the V and J assignments and clone size from that table. Within this sample are about 410,000 clones, with about 14% of them counted one time only. The ten most abundant clones make up roughly 0.035% of the sample.

Concerning this clone itself: Its recognized antigen is unknown. The record has no base qualities; no much larger clone is one base away.

Each donor gave one peripheral blood draw, averaging roughly 120 mL, which was collected into heparinised tubes. A BD FACSAria II was used to sort naive, central memory, regulatory and stem cell-like memory CD4+ T cells with a panel that included CD45RO, CCR7, CD25, CD127, CD95 and CD27. All sorted populations exceeded 98% purity. PBMCs were isolated immediately by Lymphoprep density gradient centrifugation and stained directly without culture. So that batch effects would be minimized, each experiment stained and sorted samples in pairs, pairing one healthy donor with one patient. The TCR originated in a man aged 30 to 39 in good health. The V and J genes are TRBV18 and TRBJ1-1; TRBD1 fits 7 bases in the junction. The sequenced sample consisted of naive CD4+ T cells from blood. The label giving this sample's cell subset or site can be read as: true naive CD4+ T cells. The DNA sequence reads TGTGCCAGCTCCCAACAGGGGCTGGGCACTGAAGCTTTCTTT. Its amino acids are CASSQQGLGTEAFF.